A selection of T cell receptor beta chains follows, all from one sample in a study of glioma-infiltrating T cells after dendritic cell vaccination. Using immunoSEQ multiplex PCR, the repertoire was profiled, and TCRdb retains in-frame clones only, with some absent. The sample gives some 70,000 clones, 75% to 90% of which show up once; approximately 8.5% is in the top ten. This specimen consisted of blood, obtained before dendritic cell vaccination. The source of these receptors is a human donor with glioblastoma. CDR3s include the opening cysteine and the closing phenylalanine or tryptophan. The order of the fields is J gene, clone size, V gene, D gene, CDR3 DNA, CDR3 protein. A D gene is named only where the DNA matches it firmly. Clone size is shown for a subset of rows, as once, few, many or a class of expanded clone.

TRBJ2-2 - TRBV2 TRBD2 TGTGCCAGCAGTGGGCTAGCGGTGAACACCGGGGAGCTGTTTTTT CASSGLAVNTGELFF
TRBJ2-7 - TRBV5-1 - TGCGCCAGCAGCTTGGCCGGGACAACCTACGAGCAGTACTTC CASSLAGTTYEQYF
TRBJ2-2 - TRBV6-6 - TGTGCCAGCAGTCAGGGCCCCTGGGGCACCGGGGAGCTGTTTTTT CASSQGPWGTGELFF
TRBJ1-2 - TRBV11-3 TRBD1 TGTGCCAGCAGTTCCACAGGGGGGAAGAATGGCTACACCTTC CASSSTGGKNGYTF
TRBJ1-2 - TRBV2 - TGTGCCAGCAATCGACAGTATGGCTACACCTTC CASNRQYGYTF
TRBJ2-1 few TRBV19 - TGTGCCACTTCGGATCGGGGGTCCTACAATGAGCAGTTCTTC CATSDRGSYNEQFF
TRBJ1-1 few TRBV30 - TGTGCCTGGAGAAAGGGGGAGAGTAGTACGGCTTTCTTT CAWRKGESSTAFF
TRBJ2-1 - TRBV15 TRBD2 TGTGCCACCAGCAGAGCCCTCGGGGGGGCTGGATCCTACAATGAGCAGTTCTTC CATSRALGGAGSYNEQFF
TRBJ1-1 - TRBV30 - TGTGCCTGGAGAGAACTGCAGGGGTTTAATGAAGCTTTCTTT CAWRELQGFNEAFF
TRBJ1-1 - TRBV19 - TGTGCCAGTAGTATTAACGGGTACCGGAGGGGCACTGAAGCTTTCTTT CASSINGYRRGTEAFF
TRBJ2-5 - TRBV7-7 - TGTGCTAGCAGCTTAGGGTTAGGGGCAGAGACCCAGTACTTC CASSLGLGAETQYF
TRBJ1-3 - TRBV6-5 - TGTGCCAGCATCGCCGGTAGTGGAAACACCATATATTTT CASIAGSGNTIYF
TRBJ1-2 - TRBV6-5 TRBD1 TGTGCCAGCAGTTACTCGTCACAGGGGAGTTATGGCTACACCTTC CASSYSSQGSYGYTF
TRBJ1-5 - TRBV2 - TGTGCCAGCAAAAACGACGAGGGCGGTAGCAATCAGCCCCAGCATTTT CASKNDEGGSNQPQHF
TRBJ2-1 - TRBV5-1 TRBD2 TGCGCCAGCAGAAGCGCGGGGGGCTACAATGAGCAGTTCTTC CASRSAGGYNEQFF
TRBJ2-2 - TRBV5-1 TRBD1 TGCGCCAGCAGCTCACAGGGGGCGTCCGGGGAGCTGTTTTTT CASSSQGASGELFF
TRBJ2-6 few TRBV18 - TGTGCCAGCTCACCCGTTTCTGGGGCCAACGTCCTGACTTTC CASSPVSGANVLTF
TRBJ1-1 few TRBV5-1 TRBD1 TGCGCCAGCAGCCTGACGACAGGGACGGACACTGAAGCTTTCTTT CASSLTTGTDTEAFF
TRBJ2-7 - TRBV5-1 TRBD1 TGCGCCAGCAGCTTGGACGGACAGGGAGTAGGTCGGGAGCAGTACTTC CASSLDGQGVGREQYF
TRBJ2-7 - TRBV5-1 TRBD2 TGCGCCAGCAGCTTGTATAGCGGGGGGGCAGGTGAGCAGTACTTC CASSLYSGGAGEQYF
TRBJ2-2 once TRBV21-1 - TGTGCCAGCAGCAAAAAAAACAGGGTAATCACCGGGGAGCTGTTTTTT CASSKKNRVITGELFF
TRBJ1-1 - TRBV19 - TGTGCCAGTAGTATCCAGGGAGGGACTACTGAAGCTTTCTTT CASSIQGGTTEAFF
TRBJ2-1 - TRBV7-8 TRBD1 TGTGCCAGCAGCATAGGGACAGGGGGCCCGAATGAGCAGTTCTTC CASSIGTGGPNEQFF
TRBJ2-5 - TRBV5-1 - TGCGCCAGCAGCTTGAACGTCGGCCAAGAGACCCAGTACTTC CASSLNVGQETQYF
TRBJ2-1 - TRBV9 TRBD2 TGTGCCAGCAGCGAGAGCGGGGGGACTTACAATGAGCAGTTCTTC CASSESGGTYNEQFF
TRBJ2-7 - TRBV2 TRBD2 TGTGCCAGCATGATCGCGGGGGCCTACGAGCAGTACTTC CASMIAGAYEQYF
TRBJ1-2 - TRBV5-1 - TGCGCCAGCAGCCAAAACCCCGACAGTATCTATGGCTACACCTTC CASSQNPDSIYGYTF
TRBJ2-4 - TRBV1 - TGCACCAGCAGCCTTATAAGTCGAGTCATAGCCAAAAACATTCAGTACTTC CTSSLISRVIAKNIQYF
TRBJ1-1 - TRBV5-4 - TGTGCCAGCAGCTTTTGGGAGTTGAAGAACACTGAAGCTTTCTTT CASSFWELKNTEAFF
TRBJ2-1 few TRBV11-3 TRBD2 TGTGCCAGCAGCTTGGCCTTGGCGGACCGCGGGAGCGCACTCTACAATGAGCAGTTCTTC CASSLALADRGSALYNEQFF